This entry lists 5 T cell receptor beta chains sequenced from one sample in a study of regulatory T cells in long-lasting Graves disease. Time point in this sample: newly diagnosed GD, antithyroid drugs for less than 3 months. Isolated PBMC RNA provided the starting material for the TCR library. Sequencing libraries for TCR beta were prepared with iRepertoire HTBI primers and Arm-PCR of CDR3 regions. TCRdb re-derived calls from the multiplex PCR reads in MiXCR, one entry per CDR3 protein. The table has about 620,000 distinct CDR3 sequences, 16% seen once. This sample was also put to use in a study of T cells in Graves' hyperthyroidism and ophthalmopathy.

The sequenced sample was peripheral blood mononuclear cells (PBMCs), obtained at new diagnosis, from a patient treated with antithyroid drugs. These receptors originate from a woman in her 30s with Graves disease.

This clonotype was seen just once. Given a much more abundant clone one base away, this may be a read error. This sequence joins TRBV20-1 and TRBJ1-1; D may be TRBD1 (5 bases). The CDR3 loop spans 13 amino acids. From germline, CDR1 is DFQATT and CDR2 SNEGSKA (reference sequence). V dropped 4 bases and J dropped 4 bases, with 13 bases sitting between them. The chain's CDR3 is CSATRGRITEAFF. The CDR3, as DNA: TGCAGTGCTACTCGGGGCCGGATCACTGAAGCTTTCTTT.

V usage is TRBV5-1 and J usage is TRBJ2-5, with 11 bases identical to TRBD2. CDR3 length: 17 amino acids. Germline CDR1 SGHRS, CDR2 YFSETQ. V shed 1 base and J 3 bases; nucleotides not matched to a gene: 8. This chain's CDR3 is CASSLRSLTSGKETQYF. DNA of the CDR3: TGCGCCAGCAGCTTGCGAAGCCTGACTAGCGGGAAAGAGACCCAGTACTTC.

This clonotype was detected only a few times. V usage is TRBV9 and J usage is TRBJ1-4, with 7 bases that match TRBD1. Trimming removed 3 bases from V and 6 bases from J; junction bases left unmatched: 5. CDR1 SGDLS and CDR2 YYNGEE come from the germline V gene. This CDR3 has 14 residues. The CDR3 region is CASSAGGQDEKLFF. The CDR3 nucleotides read TGTGCCAGCAGCGCAGGCGGACAGGATGAAAAACTGTTTTTT.

The rearrangement joins TRBV9 to TRBJ1-1, with 10 bases identical to TRBD1. Trimming cost V 0 bases and J 4 bases; bases outside gene matches: 3. The V gene's germline CDR1 is SGDLS and CDR2 YYNGEE. The length of the CDR3 is 15 residues. The CDR3 DNA reads as TGTGCCAGCAGCGTAGTAGACAGGGGGCCCACTGAAGCTTTCTTT. As protein: CASSVVDRGPTEAFF.

This clonotype was recorded at least ten times. The chain joins TRBV19 to TRBJ1-5, with 10 positions matching TRBD1. Unmatched junction bases numbered 7, after V lost 6 bases and J lost 5 bases. This CDR3 has 15 amino acids. Germline CDR1 and CDR2: LNHDA and SQIVND (reference sequence). For the CDR3, the DNA is TGTGCCAGTAGAAAAGAGACAGGGGGCCATCAGCCCCAGCATTTT. This translates into CASRKETGGHQPQHF.